The 31 T cell receptor beta chains listed next were all sequenced from one sample in a study of T cells in Graves' hyperthyroidism and ophthalmopathy. RNA transcripts yielded amplified TCR beta CDR3 regions. First-round RT-PCR with HTBI primers amplified the TCR CDR3 region. TCRdb fed the multiplex PCR reads into MiXCR, producing one record per CDR3 protein. The sample holds roughly 640,000 distinct CDR3 sequences, approximately 16% seen once. Input material: blood. These receptor sequences come from a woman aged 40 to 49 with Graves' ophthalmopathy.

Ten or more counts support this clonotype. The chain carries TRBV5-6 and TRBJ1-1; 7 nucleotides match TRBD1. Germline values: CDR1 SGHDT, CDR2 YYEEEE. This CDR3 is built from 17 residues. J gave up 1 base and V 4 bases, and 13 bases lay outside the gene matches. This chain's CDR3 is CASSPAGLGQENTEAFF. The DNA for the CDR3 is TGTGCCAGCAGCCCGGCGGGTCTCGGACAGGAGAACACTGAAGCTTTCTTT.

The chain combines TRBV19 with TRBJ2-1; the match to TRBD2 covers 8 bases. This CDR3 has 18 amino acids. V trimming: 5 bases; J trimming: 6 bases; junction bases outside the gene matches: 18. Per the germline V gene, CDR1 is LNHDA and CDR2 is SQIVND (reference sequence). CDR3 protein: CASSAGTSFTKWGNEQFF. CDR3 nucleotides: TGTGCCAGTAGTGCCGGGACTAGTTTCACAAAATGGGGCAATGAGCAGTTCTTC. Full variable domain (rest looked up from reference TRBV19 and TRBJ2-1): DGGITQSPKYLFRKEGQNVTLSCEQNLNHDAMYWYRQDPGQGLRLIYYSQIVNDFQKGDIAEGYSVSREKKESFPLTVTSAQKNPTAFYLCASSAGTSFTKWGNEQFFGPGTRLTVL.

This clonotype occurred a few times. The chain links TRBV11-2 to TRBJ2-3; TRBD2 aligns across 10 bases. This CDR3 has 17 residues. The V segment lost 4 bases and the J segment 1 base; nucleotides outside the gene matches: 8. Germline values: CDR1 SGHAT, CDR2 FQNNGV. DNA of the CDR3: TGTGCCAGCAGCTCCGACTCTGGACTAGCGGGCACAGATACGCAGTATTTT. Translating gives CASSSDSGLAGTDTQYF.

This clonotype was found many times. The chain joins TRBV2 to TRBJ2-1, with a weak D call TRBD1 (6 bases). The germline V gene has CDR1 SNHLY and CDR2 FYNNEI. The V and J ends lost 2 bases and 6 bases respectively, with 11 bases between them. The CDR3 loop spans 14 amino acids. In DNA, the CDR3 is TGTGCCAGCAGTGAACATGACAGGCTCAATGAGCAGTTCTTC. It specifies CASSEHDRLNEQFF.

In its sample, this clonotype was seen many times. V is TRBV20-1 and J is TRBJ1-2; perhaps TRBD1 as D (6 bases). Germline V gene sequence: CDR1 DFQATT, CDR2 SNEGSKA (reference sequence). The ends were cut back, 4 bases at V and 4 bases at J, with 16 bases in the middle. The CDR3 loop spans 14 amino acids. The CDR3, as DNA: TGCAGTGCTACGCTGTCGGGGGCGGCCTATGGCTACACCTTC. Its protein is CSATLSGAAYGYTF.

This clonotype showed up many times. This chain links TRBV11-2 with TRBJ2-3; D remains unclear. The V and J ends lost 5 bases and 4 bases respectively, with 10 bases between them. Germline-derived CDR1 and CDR2 are SGHAT and FQNNGV. The length of the CDR3 is 13 residues. CDR3 sequence (DNA): TGTGCCAGCAGCCCAGGATTCCCAGATACGCAGTATTTT. Encoded protein: CASSPGFPDTQYF.

The V and J genes are TRBV7-8 and TRBJ1-5; TRBD1 might be the D (5 bases). V was shortened by 7 bases and J by 5 bases, with 12 bases between the two germline ends. CDR1 and CDR2 (germline): SGHVS, FQNEAQ. The CDR3 sequence is 13 residues long. DNA of the CDR3: TGTGCCAGCACCGTCGGGGGAGATCAGCCCCAGCATTTT. It encodes CASTVGGDQPQHF.

The chain recombines TRBV7-2 with TRBJ2-2, with D possibly TRBD1 on 6 matching bases. Trimming removed 0 bases from V and 1 base from J, with 9 bases in between. Germline V gene data show CDR1 as SGHTA and CDR2 as FQGNSA. The CDR3 covers 16 residues. DNA of the CDR3: TGTGCCAGCAGCTTAGCTCCGACAGGGAACACCGGGGAGCTGTTTTTT. Translated, it gives CASSLAPTGNTGELFF.

In its sample, this clonotype was seen a few times. This sequence joins TRBV7-8 and TRBJ2-1, with a weak D call TRBD2 (5 bases). CDR3 length: 17 residues. V lost 5 bases, J lost 8 bases, and 25 bases lay in between. Germline lookup yields CDR1 SGHVS and CDR2 FQNEAQ. The CDR3 protein is CASSQWTGLARLDEQFF. DNA of the CDR3: TGTGCCAGCAGCCAATGGACTGGACTCGCCCGCTTAGATGAGCAGTTCTTC.

This clonotype was seen repeatedly, ten times or more. The V and J genes are TRBV3-1 and TRBJ1-2; TRBD1 matches 9 bases. The germline V gene encodes CDR1 LGHDT and CDR2 YNNKEL (reference sequence). The CDR3 is 14 residues long. V lost 5 bases, J lost 4 bases, and 5 bases stayed unmatched. CDR3 sequence: CASSSTGGGYGYTF. Here the CDR3 DNA reads TGTGCCAGCAGCTCGACAGGGGGAGGCTATGGCTACACCTTC.

This clonotype came up a few times. With a much larger clone just one base away, this may be a read error. The rearrangement uses TRBV12-3 or TRBV12-4 and TRBJ1-5; perhaps TRBD1 as D (5 bases). V was clipped by 7 bases and J by 1 base, with 11 bases between them. The CDR3 extends over 14 amino acids. CDR3 in DNA: TGTGCCAGCAAAGACGGGGCAAGCAATCAGCCCCAGCATTTT. Protein sequence: CASKDGASNQPQHF.

This clonotype appeared many times. V is TRBV20-1 and J is TRBJ1-1, with 9 bases aligning to TRBD1. J was trimmed by 11 bases and V by 6 bases; bases with no gene match: 22. The length of the CDR3 is 16 residues. Germline V gene data show CDR1 as DFQATT and CDR2 as SNEGSKA (reference sequence). CDR3 DNA: TGCAGTGCCCGCCTCCCCGACAGGGGGGCTACACTGAAGGCTTTCTTT. This codes for CSARLPDRGATLKAFF.

The V gene is TRBV6-2 or TRBV6-3, the J gene TRBJ2-1, with D perhaps TRBD1 (6 bases). Trimming took 6 bases from V and 4 from J, leaving 16 bases between them. CDR3 length: 15 amino acids. Germline V gene sequence: CDR1 MNHEY, CDR2 SVGEGT. The CDR3 DNA reads as TGTGCCAGCAGCGAGCCTAGGACAGTATACAATGAGCAGTTCTTC. This gives the protein CASSEPRTVYNEQFF.

Ten or more counts support this clonotype. The gene calls are TRBV3-1 and TRBJ1-1; TRBD1 is a possible D gene (6 bases). Deletions cut 7 bases from V and 1 base from J, with 10 bases between. The germline CDR1 and CDR2 sequences are LGHDT and YNNKEL (reference sequence). The CDR3 runs 13 residues. The CDR3 DNA reads TGTGCCAGCACCGGGACAAGGAACACTGAAGCTTTCTTT. It is translated as CASTGTRNTEAFF.

At least ten counts were recorded for this clonotype. The chain is built from TRBV7-9 and TRBJ2-1; D unclear. This CDR3 contains 14 residues. CDR1 is SEHNR, CDR2 FQNEAQ, per germline (reference sequence). V lost 5 bases and J lost 1, with 9 bases in between. The CDR3 nucleotides read TGTGCCAGCAGCCTAAGTAGGTCCTACAATGAGCAGTTCTTC. Protein: CASSLSRSYNEQFF. Using reference TRBV7-9 and TRBJ2-1 for the parts outside the CDR3, the full variable domain is DTGVSQNPRHKITKRGQNVTFRCDPISEHNRLYWYRQTLGQGPEFLTYFQNEAQLEKSRLLSDRFSAERPKGSFSTLEIQRTEQGDSAMYLCASSLSRSYNEQFFGPGTRLTVL.

This clonotype was recorded many times. This sequence joins TRBV5-5 and TRBJ2-7; D is undetermined. CDR3 size: 14 residues. Germline assignment: CDR1 SGHKS and CDR2 YYEKEE (reference sequence). V was trimmed by 4 bases and J by 0 bases, leaving 11 bases between them. The CDR3 DNA reads as TGTGCCAGCAGCCCCCAGAGCGACTCCTACGAGCAGTACTTC. Protein sequence: CASSPQSDSYEQYF. The full variable domain, in which reference TRBV5-5 and TRBJ2-7 provide the parts outside the CDR3, is DAGVTQSPTHLIKTRGQQVTLRCSPISGHKSVSWYQQVLGQGPQFIFQYYEKEERGRGNFPDRFSARQFPNYSSELNVNALLLGDSALYLCASSPQSDSYEQYFGPGTRLTVT.

This clonotype occurred a few times. The rearrangement uses TRBV2 and TRBJ1-1; no definite D call. The CDR3 is 14 residues long. Trimming stripped 6 bases from V and 5 bases from J, with 16 bases between. Germline-derived CDR1 and CDR2 are SNHLY and FYNNEI. CDR3 loop: CASSGVGAQTEAFF. The CDR3 nucleotides are TGTGCCAGCAGCGGGGTAGGCGCACAGACTGAAGCTTTCTTT.

This clonotype was detected many times. V is TRBV12-3 or TRBV12-4 and J is TRBJ1-4; TRBD1 matches at 7 bases. This CDR3 is 14 amino acids long. With V trimmed by 4 bases and J by 4 bases, 3 bases remained unmatched. Here the CDR3 DNA reads TGTGCCAGCAGTTGGCAGGGGGGTAATGAAAAACTGTTTTTT. Translation gives CASSWQGGNEKLFF.

This clonotype was detected ten times or more. The chain has TRBV2 and TRBJ1-6, with 9 bases identical to TRBD1. The CDR3 runs 15 residues. Germline CDR1 reads SNHLY; CDR2 reads FYNNEI. V was clipped by 3 bases and J by 5 bases; unmatched bases: 2. The chain's CDR3 is CASSEDRGHNSPLHF. As DNA, the CDR3 is TGTGCCAGCAGTGAGGACAGGGGTCATAATTCACCCCTCCACTTT.

This clonotype was detected ten times or more. The chain links TRBV6-1 to TRBJ1-1, with 8 bases aligning to TRBD1. J gave up 3 bases and V 4 bases, and 7 bases lay outside the gene matches. The germline V gene has CDR1 MNHNS and CDR2 SASEGT. The CDR3 length is 15 residues. CDR3 nucleotides: TGTGCCAGCAGTGGACAGGGGACGGTGGACACTGAAGCTTTCTTT. Translation: CASSGQGTVDTEAFF.

Many counts were recorded for this clonotype. The chain has TRBV7-2 and TRBJ1-1, with a tentative D call TRBD1 (6 bases). Trimming left V 2 bases short and J 3 bases short, with 7 bases between. CDR1 SGHTA and CDR2 FQGNSA come from the germline V gene. The CDR3 is 13 residues long. This CDR3 reads CASSLNRDTEAFF. For the CDR3, the DNA is TGTGCCAGCAGCTTAAACAGGGACACTGAAGCTTTCTTT.

The chain combines TRBV7-2 with TRBJ1-1, with no clear D. Germline CDR1 and CDR2: SGHTA and FQGNSA. V lost 4 bases and J lost 4, with 16 bases in between. This CDR3 comprises 15 residues. Here the CDR3 reads CASSSHKIVGTEAFF. The CDR3, as DNA: TGTGCCAGCAGCTCCCACAAGATAGTAGGCACTGAAGCTTTCTTT.

At least ten counts were recorded for this clonotype. The chain links TRBV11-2 to TRBJ2-5, with D possibly matching TRBD1 (6 bases). The germline V and J ends were trimmed by 1 base and 0 bases, with 12 bases remaining between them. The CDR3 totals 16 residues. Germline values: CDR1 SGHAT, CDR2 FQNNGV. The DNA for the CDR3 is TGTGCCAGCAGCTTAGGGGACAACAACAACCAAGAGACCCAGTACTTC. Residues: CASSLGDNNNQETQYF.

DNA for the CDR3: TGTGCCAGCTCACCACTTCTTACTAGCGGGACATACAATGAGCAGTTCTTC. Its protein is CASSPLLTSGTYNEQFF. The chain uses TRBV18 and TRBJ2-1, with 10 positions matching TRBD2. The CDR3 contains 17 residues. The germline V gene has CDR1 KGHSH and CDR2 LQKENI. J lost 4 bases, V lost 1 base, and 7 bases had no gene match.

For the CDR3, the DNA is TGTGCCTGGAGTGCAGGGGACGGTGATACGCAGTATTTT. Translation: CAWSAGDGDTQYF. The rearrangement links TRBV30 to TRBJ2-3; possible D gene TRBD1, 6 bases. Germline CDR1 and CDR2: GTSNPN and SVGIG (reference sequence). The CDR3 runs to 13 residues. Trimming removed 1 base from V and 6 bases from J, with 11 bases in between.

This clonotype was found a few times. As DNA, the CDR3 is TGTGCCACGGGACAGGGATACAATGAGCAGTTCTTC. Amino acids: CATGQGYNEQFF. The rearrangement joins TRBV19 to TRBJ2-1; TRBD1 matches 9 bases. V gave up 10 bases and J gave up 4 bases; unmatched junction bases: 2. Germline loops: CDR1 LNHDA, CDR2 SQIVND (reference sequence). The CDR3 is made up of 12 amino acids. The variable domain in full, with the rest retrieved from reference TRBV19 and TRBJ2-1, is DGGITQSPKYLFRKEGQNVTLSCEQNLNHDAMYWYRQDPGQGLRLIYYSQIVNDFQKGDIAEGYSVSREKKESFPLTVTSAQKNPTAFYLCATGQGYNEQFFGPGTRLTVL.

The sample holds many counts of this clonotype. The rearrangement joins TRBV7-8 to TRBJ2-7, with 16 bases matching TRBD2. The ends lost 6 bases at V and 7 bases at J; junction bases unmatched: 15. The CDR3 has 18 residues. CDR1 is SGHVS and CDR2 is FQNEAQ in the germline V gene. The CDR3 region has the DNA TGTGCCAGCAGTAAACCGGGACTAGCGGGAGGGGACTTTCGGGAGCAGTACTTC. It codes for CASSKPGLAGGDFREQYF.

This clonotype was counted many times. The genes are TRBV12-3 or TRBV12-4 and TRBJ2-3; unclear D gene. The CDR3 consists of 14 residues. V lost 1 base and J lost 0, with 5 bases in between. The CDR3 DNA reads TGTGCCAGCAGTTTAGACCACAGCACAGATACGCAGTATTTT. It encodes CASSLDHSTDTQYF.

The chain has TRBV12-5 and TRBJ2-3; 8 positions match TRBD2. The V and J ends lost 2 bases and 1 base, in that order; junction bases with no gene match: 8. There are 17 residues in the CDR3. Germline V CDR1 and CDR2: LGHNT, FRNRAP. CDR3 loop: CASGLSLSGSGTDTQYF. The CDR3 nucleotides are TGTGCTAGTGGTTTGTCCCTCAGCGGGAGCGGCACAGATACGCAGTATTTT.

The rearrangement joins TRBV7-2 to TRBJ2-3; the match to TRBD2 covers 14 bases. From germline, CDR1 is SGHTA and CDR2 FQGNSA. V shed 5 bases and J 9 bases; nucleotides not matched to a gene: 10. This CDR3 region has 16 residues. CDR3 loop: CASSPRGLAGAGTQYF. The CDR3 DNA reads TGTGCCAGCAGCCCGAGGGGACTAGCGGGGGCAGGGACGCAGTATTTT.

This clonotype was recorded at least ten times. The DNA for the CDR3 is TGCAGTGCTAGAGATCTCACGCCGCGCTCAACTAATGAAAAACTGTTTTTT. It yields the protein CSARDLTPRSTNEKLFF. V and J are TRBV20-1 and TRBJ1-4; no firm D call. Germline values: CDR1 DFQATT, CDR2 SNEGSKA (reference sequence). The germline V and J ends were trimmed by 0 bases and 0 bases, with 14 bases remaining between them. The CDR3 extends over 17 amino acids.